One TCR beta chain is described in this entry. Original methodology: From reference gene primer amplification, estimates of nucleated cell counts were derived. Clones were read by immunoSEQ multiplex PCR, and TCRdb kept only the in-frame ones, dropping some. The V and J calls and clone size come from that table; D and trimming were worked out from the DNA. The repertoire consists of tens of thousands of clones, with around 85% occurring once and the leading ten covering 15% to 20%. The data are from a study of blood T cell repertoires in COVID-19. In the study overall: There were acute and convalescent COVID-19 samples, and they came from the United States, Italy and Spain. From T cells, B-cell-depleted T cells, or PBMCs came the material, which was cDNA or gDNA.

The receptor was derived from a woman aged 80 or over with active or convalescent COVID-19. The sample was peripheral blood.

The CDR3 sequence is CASSPLASGTDTQYF. The DNA of the CDR3 is TGTGCCAGCTCACCACTGGCTAGCGGCACAGATACGCAGTATTTT. The J gene is TRBJ2-3, the V gene TRBV18; TRBD2 is a possible D gene (6 bases). The length of the CDR3 is 15 residues. V was shortened by 1 base and J by 1 base, with 9 bases between the two germline ends. Germline V gene lookup returns CDR1 KGHSH and CDR2 LQKENI.